The 16 T cell receptor beta chains below were found in one sample sequenced in a study of tumor-infiltrating lymphocytes in primary liver carcinoma. They got blood RNA out of unsorted whole blood and also pulled out germline DNA. Synthesis of TCR beta cDNA was carried out from approximately 500 ng total RNA with a constant-region primer. A slightly modified ARM-PCR protocol with three nested multiplex PCR rounds produced these TCR beta libraries. Each of the first two PCR rounds ran approximately 11 cycles with TRBV1-TRBV30 forward and C-beta reverse primers. MiXCR, run by TCRdb on the multiplex PCR reads, gives a single entry per CDR3 protein. The data hold nearly 200,000 distinct CDR3 sequences, with roughly two thirds observed a single time. The source material was peripheral blood. Receptor source: a woman aged 55-70 years with primary liver carcinoma and hepatitis B virus infection.

Ten or more counts support this clonotype. The V and J genes are TRBV10-2 and TRBJ2-1, with D maybe TRBD2 (5 bases). This CDR3 is 15 amino acids long. The germline gives CDR1 WSHSY, CDR2 SAAADI. V was pared by 6 bases and J by 2 bases, with 14 bases between. The chain's CDR3 is CASRPLDLTYNEQFF. The CDR3 coding sequence is TGCGCCAGCAGACCTTTGGACTTAACCTACAATGAGCAGTTCTTC.

The chain employs TRBV5-4 and TRBJ2-1; TRBD2 aligns across 11 bases. Germline loops: CDR1 SGHNT, CDR2 YYREEE (reference sequence). CDR3 length: 17 amino acids. J gave up 6 bases and V 2 bases, and 10 bases lay outside the gene matches. The CDR3 region is CASSFGPGTSGANEQFF. The CDR3 bases are TGTGCCAGCAGCTTCGGACCAGGGACTAGCGGAGCCAATGAGCAGTTCTTC.

The genes are TRBV6-6 and TRBJ1-2; 11 positions agree with TRBD1. Germline loops: CDR1 MNHNY, CDR2 SVGAGI (reference sequence). The CDR3 extends over 14 amino acids. CDR3 sequence (DNA): TGTACCAACAGTTACGGGACAGGGGGTAATGGCTACACCTTC. Encoded protein: CTNSYGTGGNGYTF.

To note about this clonotype: A much larger clone lies a single base off, so this may be a read error. This chain links TRBV6-5 with TRBJ1-6; weak D call: TRBD1 (5 bases). Trimming took off 7 bases at V and 8 bases at J, with 15 bases between the two ends. The V gene's germline CDR1 is MNHEY and CDR2 SVGAGI. There are 14 residues in the CDR3. For the CDR3, the DNA is TGTGCCAGCACCCAACCTTTGGGGGATTCACCCCTCCACTTT. It yields the protein CASTQPLGDSPLHF.

J is TRBJ2-3 and V is TRBV11-2, with D possibly matching TRBD2 (6 bases). The CDR3 is 15 amino acids. With 7 bases removed from V and 7 bases from J, the gap between germline ends came to 21 bases. Germline CDR1 reads SGHAT; CDR2 reads FQNNGV. DNA for the CDR3: TGTGCCAGCAACCTGATAGGAAGCGGGCGGAATACGCAGTATTTT. Its translation is CASNLIGSGRNTQYF.

Notes on this clonotype: A much larger clone lies a single base off, so this may be a read error. The rearrangement links TRBV4-1 to TRBJ1-1, with D uncertain. Germline V CDR1 and CDR2: MGHRA, YSYEKL. The CDR3 consists of 14 residues. The DNA for the CDR3 is TGCGCCAGCAGCCCGCCCGACACTAACACTGATGCTTTCTTT. Translated: CASSPPDTNTDAFF.

V gene TRBV14 combines with J gene TRBJ2-7; the D gene is possibly TRBD1 (6 bases). Trimming took off 3 bases at V and 3 bases at J, with 21 bases between the two ends. The germline CDR1 and CDR2 sequences are SGHDN and FVKESK. The CDR3 runs to 17 residues. The CDR3 region is CASSHFVGAGRLYEQYF. DNA of the CDR3: TGTGCCAGCAGCCATTTCGTGGGGGCTGGTCGCCTCTACGAGCAGTACTTC.

As for this clonotype: Just one base apart from a much larger clone, this may be a read error. The CDR3 ends on some other residue instead of the conserved phenylalanine or tryptophan, so this is likely a read error. This chain links TRBV11-3 with TRBJ2-5; D possibly corresponds to TRBD2 (6 bases). The V gene lost 8 bases and the J gene lost 5 bases, with 15 bases spanning the gap. From germline, CDR1 is SGHNT and CDR2 YENEEA. This CDR3 region has 13 residues. The CDR3 bases are TGTGCCAGCGGAGGGTCCTCTGGCGAGACCCAGTACCTC. Protein: CASGGSSGETQYL.

V and J are TRBV29-1 and TRBJ1-1; 10 bases line up with TRBD1. Germline V lookup: CDR1 SQVTM, CDR2 ANQGSEA. J lost 4 bases, V lost 6 bases, and 11 bases had no gene match. The CDR3 totals 15 residues. Here the CDR3 DNA reads TGCAGCGTCCATCCGGGACAGGGGATAAGCACTGAAGCTTTCTTT. Its protein product is CSVHPGQGISTEAFF.

With respect to this clonotype: This may arise from a read error, as a much more abundant clone is one base away. The V call is TRBV28, the J call TRBJ1-5; a possible D gene is TRBD1 (6 bases). Trimming removed 3 bases at V and 3 bases at J, with 15 bases between. The CDR3 runs 16 residues. Germline assignment: CDR1 MDHEN and CDR2 SYDVKM. For the CDR3, the DNA is TGTGCCAGCAGTTTGCAGGTGGGGGCAGACAATCAGCCCCAGCATTTT. This sequence encodes CASSLQVGADNQPQHF. The full variable domain, in which reference TRBV28 and TRBJ1-5 provide the parts outside the CDR3, is DVKVTQSSRYLVKRTGEKVFLECVQDMDHENMFWYRQDPGLGLRLIYFSYDVKMKEKGDIPEGYSVSREKKERFSLILESASTNQTSMYLCASSLQVGADNQPQHFGDGTRLSIL.

A remark on this clonotype: It may be a read error: a sequence one base away is much more abundant. This sequence joins TRBV5-1 and TRBJ2-7, with D unresolved. The J call is doubtful: the DNA matches TRBJ2-1 better. This CDR3 is 14 amino acids long. The germline gives CDR1 SGHRS, CDR2 YFSETQ. The CDR3 loop is CASSLQSRAYEQFF. DNA for the CDR3: TGCGCCAGCAGTCTTCAGTCCCGTGCCTACGAGCAGTTCTTC.

On this clonotype: Its ends do not fully match the called genes, so a read error is possible. The rearrangement links TRBV7-9 to TRBJ2-3; D is ambiguous. Germline V gene data show CDR1 as SEHNR and CDR2 as FQNEAQ (reference sequence). The CDR3 consists of 16 residues. CDR3: CAGSFNRGHQAGTQYF. The CDR3 DNA reads TGTGCCGGCAGTTTCAACCGAGGTCACCAGGCAGGTACGCAGTATTTT.

Comments on this clonotype: The junction differs from germline at one of its ends, possibly a read error. The CDR3 DNA reads as TGTGTCAGCAGTGGACAGGGTTGGGCCAACGTCCTGACTTTC. Its protein product is CVSSGQGWANVLTF. The J gene is TRBJ2-6, the V gene TRBV6-2 or TRBV6-3, with 8 bases aligning to TRBD1. The CDR3 has 14 residues. The germline V gene encodes CDR1 MNHEY and CDR2 SVGEGT.

This clonotype has a count of ten or more. The rearrangement joins TRBV5-1 to TRBJ2-4; 9 bases match TRBD1. The length of the CDR3 is 16 residues. The V segment lost 5 bases and the J segment 1 base; nucleotides outside the gene matches: 7. Germline V CDR1 and CDR2: SGHRS, YFSETQ. The CDR3 loop is CASRESGQGAKNIQYF. DNA of the CDR3: TGCGCCAGCAGGGAAAGCGGACAGGGGGCCAAAAACATTCAGTACTTC.

Of note for this clonotype: One end of the junction varies from germline; a read error may be responsible. The chain joins TRBV11-2 to TRBJ2-1; either TRBD1 or TRBD2 may supply D (5 bases each). The CDR3 sequence is 15 residues long. From germline, CDR1 is SGHAT and CDR2 FQNNGV. Here the CDR3 DNA reads TGTGCCAACAACTTACTGTCGGCCCGGGGCAATGAGCACTTCTTC. Translated: CANNLLSARGNEHFF. Based on the CDR3 plus reference TRBV11-2 and TRBJ2-1, the full variable domain is EAGVAQSPRYKIIEKRQSVAFWCNPISGHATLYWYQQILGQGPKLLIQFQNNGVVDDSQLPKDRFSAERLKGVDSTLKIQPAKLEDSAVYLCANNLLSARGNEHFFGPGTRLTVL.

The J gene is TRBJ2-2, the V gene TRBV11-2, with 7 bases that match TRBD2. Germline V gene data show CDR1 as SGHAT and CDR2 as FQNNGV. V dropped 5 bases and J dropped 15; count of bases not matched to a gene: 21. The CDR3 sequence is 16 residues long. CDR3 sequence reads: CASSDGRNMNTGGMFF. CDR3 coding DNA: TGTGCCAGCAGCGACGGACGCAACATGAACACCGGGGGGATGTTTTTT.